This T cell receptor (beta chain) is from a study of T cell repertoires in cytomegalovirus infection (dated by TCRdb to about 2019). In terms of the full investigation: The HLA type of each donor mattered for the analysis, because public TCR beta signatures pointed to carriage of CMV infection along with the matching HLA type.

The CDR3 runs 16 residues from the cysteine to the phenylalanine. Only the CDR3 portion is preserved as DNA: 48 bases, with reading frame beginning at the first base. For CDR1 and CDR2, the germline V gene lists SGHTA and FQGNSA. Deletion took 1 base off V and 1 base off J, with a span of 11 bases between the germline ends. This clonotype was recorded many times. Its target antigen remains unknown. No base-level quality is on record; no much larger clone is a single base apart. What the work shows at the level of the full study, not this receptor alone: The ex vivo response was dominated by HLA-C-restricted CMV-specific TCR beta clonotypes, which also provided the single most frequent clonotype in two of eight donors. Carriers of CMV infection plus the relevant HLA type were discriminated by the cumulative frequency of public TCR beta family members in the study cohort and in an independent roughly 340-donor cohort.

Sequenced using an Illumina HiSeq 1500. TCRdb ran its own pipeline on the public reads, namely fastp trimming at Q25 and MiXCR clone calling, and kept in-frame beta chains. Each record represents a unique CDR3 protein, reported with the most common genes and DNA among its rows. The sample yields 630,000 or so distinct CDR3 sequences; less than 25% were counted once. In total, the top ten clones hold approximately 8.2% of the sample. The TCR sequence derives from a human donor in good health (CMV status not recorded). Some clones in this sample may be carry-over from other donors' samples. The sequenced sample was CD8+ T cells from PBMCs. Here the chain combines TRBV7-2 and TRBJ2-4; the D region is possibly TRBD1 or TRBD2, each matching across 5 bases. The CDR3 reads as follows: CASSLDPGDAKNIQYF. The base sequence is TGTGCCAGCAGCTTAGATCCCGGGGACGCCAAAAACATTCAGTACTTC.